These T cell receptor beta chains were read from a single sample in a study of post-analysis software for immune sequencing data. One entry per CDR3 protein results from TCRdb running MiXCR on the PCR reads. The data contain some 890,000 distinct CDR3 sequences, about 50% of them singletons. Specimen: blood. These TCRs come from a girl aged 5 to 17 with multiple sclerosis. CDR3s include the opening cysteine and the closing phenylalanine or tryptophan. A D gene is named only where the DNA matches it firmly. Size is stated for part of the rows, as once, few or many counts, or as a class when the clone is expanded.

>TRBV12-3/TRBV12-4|TRBJ2-5|TRBD2|NA
TGTGCCAGCAGCCAAGCGGGAGGGGCGGCTGAGACCCAGTACTTC
CASSQAGGAAETQYF
>TRBV7-2|TRBJ2-3|NA|once
TGTGCCAGCAGCTTAACGGGGGCCATTAGCACAGATACGCAGTATTTT
CASSLTGAISTDTQYF
>TRBV20-1|TRBJ2-1|TRBD2|NA
TGCAGTGCTGGGATTAGCGGGAGGAGGTACAATGAGCAGTTCTTC
CSAGISGRRYNEQFF
>TRBV29-1|TRBJ2-7|NA|few
TGCAGCGCCAAAGGGACTCGATCTCCCTACGAGCAGTACTTC
CSAKGTRSPYEQYF
>TRBV20-1|TRBJ2-7|NA|few
TGCAGTGCTAGGACCAGGATAGGGACCTACGAGCAGTACTTC
CSARTRIGTYEQYF
>TRBV7-3|TRBJ2-1|NA|NA
TGTGCCAGCAGCCTCACCTCAGGGACCGCTGCCAATGAGCAGTTCTTC
CASSLTSGTAANEQFF
>TRBV2|TRBJ2-7|NA|NA
TGTGCCAGCAGTGCGGACCTTGGGGCCTACGAGCAGTACTTC
CASSADLGAYEQYF
>TRBV12-3/TRBV12-4|TRBJ2-5|NA|many
TGTGCCAGCAGCCTGGGGCGTCGAGAGACCCAGTACTTC
CASSLGRRETQYF
>TRBV20-1|TRBJ2-5|TRBD1|NA
TGCAGTGCGGACAGGGATTGGGGAGAGACCCAGTACTTC
CSADRDWGETQYF
>TRBV7-9|TRBJ2-7|NA|NA
TGTGCCAGCGAGGGGGGGGGATCGTCCTACGAGCAGTACTTC
CASEGGGSSYEQYF
>TRBV5-1|TRBJ2-7|TRBD1|NA
TGCGCCAGCAGCTCCGTCGGGACAGGCGGTGACGAGCAGTACTTC
CASSSVGTGGDEQYF
>TRBV5-6|TRBJ1-1|NA|NA
TGTGCCAGCAGCCGAACGGTCAGAGGGTTCACTGAAGCTTTCTTT
CASSRTVRGFTEAFF
>TRBV6-1|TRBJ2-7|TRBD1|NA
TGTGCCAGCAGTGAACCTACTTTAGGGACAGGCAACTACGAGCAGTACTTC
CASSEPTLGTGNYEQYF
>TRBV20-1|TRBJ2-5|NA|NA
TGCAGCGCCGGAGGTCAAGAGACCCAGTACTTC
CSAGGQETQYF
>TRBV29-1|TRBJ2-7|TRBD2|NA
TGCAGCGTTGTCTGGCGGGAGCACTACGAGCAGTACTTC
CSVVWREHYEQYF
>TRBV20-1|TRBJ2-7|NA|NA
TGCAGTGCTAGAGATCTCGGCAGGTCCGCCTACGAGCAGTACTTC
CSARDLGRSAYEQYF
>TRBV7-2|TRBJ2-1|TRBD2|NA
TGTGCCAGCAGCGCCGGGGGGTCCATGAATGAGCAGTTCTTC
CASSAGGSMNEQFF
>TRBV20-1|TRBJ2-7|NA|NA
TGCAGTGCTAGTACAGGGGAGGTCGAGCAGTACTTC
CSASTGEVEQYF
>TRBV12-3/TRBV12-4|TRBJ1-2|NA|few
TGTGCCAGCAGTTTAAGGGGACAATCTAACTATGGCTACACCTTC
CASSLRGQSNYGYTF
>TRBV20-1|TRBJ2-1|NA|NA
TGCAGTGCTAGAGCCCAGCGATACAATGAGCAGTTCTTC
CSARAQRYNEQFF
>TRBV5-1|TRBJ2-3|TRBD2|NA
TGCGCCAGCAGCCCGGGACTAGCGGGAGGGCCCGGGGGCACAGATACGCAGTATTTT
CASSPGLAGGPGGTDTQYF
>TRBV10-3|TRBJ2-3|TRBD1|many
TGTGCCATCAGTGGCACCCGGACTGGGACAGGGGTAACAGATACGCAGTATTTT
CAISGTRTGTGVTDTQYF
>TRBV3-1|TRBJ2-3|NA|NA
TGTGCCAGCAGCCAAGCTTCCGGAGATACGCAGTATTTT
CASSQASGDTQYF
>TRBV7-2|TRBJ2-6|NA|NA
TGTGCCAGCAGCTTAGACGGGGCCGTCTCCGGGGCCAACGTCCTGACTTTC
CASSLDGAVSGANVLTF
>TRBV29-1|TRBJ1-2|NA|NA
TGCAGCGTTTTTGGGCAAAGATCTGATGGCTACACCTTC
CSVFGQRSDGYTF
>TRBV29-1|TRBJ2-7|TRBD1|NA
TGCAGCGTCAGGACAGGGTCCGAGCAGTACTTC
CSVRTGSEQYF
>TRBV7-2|TRBJ2-7|NA|once
TGTGCCAGCAGCCCCGCTAGTCAGGGGTACGAGCAGTACTTC
CASSPASQGYEQYF
>TRBV5-3|TRBJ2-5|NA|NA
TGTGCCAGCAGCTTATCCAGCAGACAAGAGACCCAGTACTTC
CASSLSSRQETQYF
>TRBV20-1|TRBJ2-3|NA|NA
TGCAGTGCTAGAACGGGGAACACAGATACGCAGTATTTT
CSARTGNTDTQYF
>TRBV18|TRBJ2-1|TRBD2|NA
TGTGCCAGCTCACCGTTGGCTAGCGGGTCCGATGAGCAGTTCTTC
CASSPLASGSDEQFF
>TRBV19|TRBJ2-5|NA|NA
TGTGCCAGTAGTATCATAGGAGAGACCCAGTACTTC
CASSIIGETQYF
>TRBV30|TRBJ2-3|TRBD2|NA
TGTGCCTGGAGTCGTGTGAGCGGGGAGGTAGATACGCAGTATTTT
CAWSRVSGEVDTQYF
>TRBV7-9|TRBJ1-1|NA|NA
TGTGCCAGCAGCCCCTCGGGCAGGAACACTGAAGCTTTCTTT
CASSPSGRNTEAFF
>TRBV29-1|TRBJ2-7|NA|few
TGCAGCGCCATCCAACAGGGTGTCAACGAGCAGTACTTC
CSAIQQGVNEQYF
>TRBV6-6|TRBJ1-6|TRBD1|NA
TGTGCCAGCAGCGACAGGGGCTATAATTCACCCCTCCACTTT
CASSDRGYNSPLHF
>TRBV10-3|TRBJ2-7|TRBD1|NA
TGTGCCATCAGTGGGGACAGGGTAGTCGAGCAGTACTTC
CAISGDRVVEQYF
>TRBV7-2|TRBJ1-5|NA|NA
TGTGCCAGCAGCTTGGGGGGCCGGCAGCCCCAGCATTTT
CASSLGGRQPQHF
>TRBV9|TRBJ2-1|NA|NA
TGTGCCAGCAGCGTAGCGGAGTCTGCCTACAATGAGCAGTTCTTC
CASSVAESAYNEQFF
>TRBV12-3/TRBV12-4|TRBJ2-1|TRBD2|NA
TGTGCCAGCAGCGAAGCGGGGGGTCGCAATGAGCAGTTCTTC
CASSEAGGRNEQFF
>TRBV10-3|TRBJ2-1|NA|NA
TGTGCCATCAGTGAGTCCCTAGGCCGGGAGCAGTTCTTC
CAISESLGREQFF
>TRBV6-5|TRBJ1-1|NA|NA
TGTGCCAGCAGTTACTCGGGCAGAGGGAACACTGAAGCTTTCTTT
CASSYSGRGNTEAFF
>TRBV27|TRBJ2-5|TRBD2|NA
TGTGCCAGCAGTTCCCTGTGGACTAGCGGGGTCCGAGAGACCCAGTACTTC
CASSSLWTSGVRETQYF
>TRBV20-1|TRBJ2-4|NA|few
TGCAGTGCTAGAGGACCCCTCGTAGCCAAAAACATTCAGTACTTC
CSARGPLVAKNIQYF
>TRBV2|TRBJ2-5|TRBD2|NA
TGTGCCAGCCGAAGACTAGCGGGGGTTCAAGAGACCCAGTACTTC
CASRRLAGVQETQYF
>TRBV2|TRBJ2-1|TRBD1|NA
TGTGCCAGCAGTGAGGGGGACAGCACTCTCTACAATGAGCAGTTCTTC
CASSEGDSTLYNEQFF
>TRBV7-2|TRBJ2-1|TRBD2|NA
TGTGCCAGCAGCATGGGGACTAGCGGGCTGCAGAGGTTCTTC
CASSMGTSGLQRFF
>TRBV20-1|TRBJ2-3|TRBD2|NA
TGCAGTGCTAGTAAGCCTAGCGGGTTCGCAGATACGCAGTATTTT
CSASKPSGFADTQYF
>TRBV5-1|TRBJ1-6|NA|NA
TGCGCCAGCAGCCCAGGACATAATTCACCCCTCCACTTT
CASSPGHNSPLHF
>TRBV7-6|TRBJ2-6|TRBD1|NA
TGTGCCAGCAGCTTAGAAGCAGGGGGCTTCTCTGGGGCCAACGTCCTGACTTTC
CASSLEAGGFSGANVLTF
>TRBV20-1|TRBJ2-7|NA|NA
TGCAGTGCTAGAGCGGGATCCTACTACGAGCAGTACTTC
CSARAGSYYEQYF
>TRBV29-1|TRBJ2-1|NA|NA
TGCAGCGTGATGATAAGGGAGCAGTTCTTC
CSVMIREQFF
>TRBV20-1|TRBJ2-7|TRBD2|NA
TGCAGTGCAGGACTAGCGGGAGGGGACTACGAGCAGTACTTC
CSAGLAGGDYEQYF
>TRBV15|TRBJ2-7|TRBD1|few
TGTGCCACCAGTCTTGCCGGGACAGGGGCATACGAGCAGTACTTC
CATSLAGTGAYEQYF
>TRBV5-1|TRBJ2-7|TRBD1|NA
TGCGCCAGCGGGTTAAACAGGGGGAGCTCCTACGAGCAGTACTTC
CASGLNRGSSYEQYF
>TRBV29-1|TRBJ2-7|NA|NA
TGCAGCGTGAGGGATGGGGCCTACGAGCAGTACTTC
CSVRDGAYEQYF
>TRBV29-1|TRBJ2-7|TRBD1|few
TGCAGCGCCTCCGGGACAGCCGGGATGGAGCAGTACTTC
CSASGTAGMEQYF
>TRBV6-1|TRBJ2-3|NA|NA
TGTGCCAGCAGTGAAGTCATACCAATCACAGATACGCAGTATTTT
CASSEVIPITDTQYF
>TRBV7-9|TRBJ2-5|TRBD2|NA
TGTGCCAGCAGCCAGAACGCGAAGCGGGGGCAAGAGACCCAGTACTTC
CASSQNAKRGQETQYF
>TRBV20-1|TRBJ2-1|TRBD2|NA
TGCAGTGCTAGAATGTTTACTAGCGGGGGCCTCCGGTACAATGAGCAGTTCTTC
CSARMFTSGGLRYNEQFF